This T cell receptor beta chain was obtained from a study of T cell responses to AZD1222 COVID-19 vaccine. Sequenced by immunoSEQ multiplex PCR; TCRdb stores in-frame clones only, minus some. The sample carries tens of thousands of clones, 70% to 90% recorded once. The sequence came from an adult who received the AZD1222 COVID-19 vaccine. The sample here was peripheral blood, taken 28 days after the second AZD1222 dose.

The CDR3 DNA is TGTGCCAGCAAAGGCAGCGGGACACCCACAGATACGCAGTATTTT. Amino acids: CASKGSGTPTDTQYF. The chain has TRBV6-5 and TRBJ2-3; the D gene is possibly TRBD2 (7 bases). This CDR3 spans 15 amino acids. V lost 7 bases to trimming and J lost 2 bases, with 16 bases between them. Germline V CDR1 and CDR2: MNHEY, SVGAGI.